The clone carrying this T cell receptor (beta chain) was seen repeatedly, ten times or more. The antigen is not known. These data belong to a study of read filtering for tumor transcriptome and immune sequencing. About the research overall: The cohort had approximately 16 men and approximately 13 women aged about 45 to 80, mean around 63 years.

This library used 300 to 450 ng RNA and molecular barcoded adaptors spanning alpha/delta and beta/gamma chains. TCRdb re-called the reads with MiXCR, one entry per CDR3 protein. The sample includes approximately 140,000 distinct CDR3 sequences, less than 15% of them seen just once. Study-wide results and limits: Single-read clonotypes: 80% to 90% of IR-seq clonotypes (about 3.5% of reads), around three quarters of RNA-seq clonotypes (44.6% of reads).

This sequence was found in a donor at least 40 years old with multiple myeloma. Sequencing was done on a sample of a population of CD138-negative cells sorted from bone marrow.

The CDR3 spells CASSFLGAPDEQFF. As DNA, the CDR3 is TGCGCCAGCAGCTTTTTAGGGGCCCCGGATGAGCAGTTCTTC. The chain uses TRBV5-1 and TRBJ2-1, with D possibly matching TRBD1 (5 bases). Germline CDR1 SGHRS, CDR2 YFSETQ. The CDR3 consists of 14 residues. Between the trimmed V and J ends, which lost 2 bases and 8 bases, there was a span of 14 bases.